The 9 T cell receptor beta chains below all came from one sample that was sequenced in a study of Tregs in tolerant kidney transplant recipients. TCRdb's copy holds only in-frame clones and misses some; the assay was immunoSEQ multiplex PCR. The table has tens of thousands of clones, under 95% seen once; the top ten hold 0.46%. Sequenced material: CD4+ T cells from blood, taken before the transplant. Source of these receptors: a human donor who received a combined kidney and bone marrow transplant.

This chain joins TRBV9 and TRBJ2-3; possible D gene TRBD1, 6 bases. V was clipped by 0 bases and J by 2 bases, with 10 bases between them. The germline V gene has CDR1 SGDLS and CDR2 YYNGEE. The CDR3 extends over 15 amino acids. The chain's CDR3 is CASSVADRPTDTQYF. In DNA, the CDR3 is TGTGCCAGCAGCGTAGCGGACAGACCCACAGATACGCAGTATTTT.

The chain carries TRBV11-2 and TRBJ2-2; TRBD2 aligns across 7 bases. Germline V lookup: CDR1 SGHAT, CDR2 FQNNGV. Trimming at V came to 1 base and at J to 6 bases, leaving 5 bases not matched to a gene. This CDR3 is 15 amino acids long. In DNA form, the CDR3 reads TGTGCCAGCAGCTTAGTGGGGGGGTATCCCGGGGAGCTGTTTTTT. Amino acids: CASSLVGGYPGELFF. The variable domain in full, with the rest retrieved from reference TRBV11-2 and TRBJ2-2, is EAGVAQSPRYKIIEKRQSVAFWCNPISGHATLYWYQQILGQGPKLLIQFQNNGVVDDSQLPKDRFSAERLKGVDSTLKIQPAKLEDSAVYLCASSLVGGYPGELFFGEGSRLTVL.

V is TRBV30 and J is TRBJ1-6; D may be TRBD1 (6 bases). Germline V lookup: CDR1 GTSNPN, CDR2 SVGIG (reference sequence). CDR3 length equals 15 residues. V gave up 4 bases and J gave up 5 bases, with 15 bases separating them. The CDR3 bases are TGTGCCTGGACACGATTCCAGGGGAATAATTCACCCCTCCACTTT. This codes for CAWTRFQGNNSPLHF.

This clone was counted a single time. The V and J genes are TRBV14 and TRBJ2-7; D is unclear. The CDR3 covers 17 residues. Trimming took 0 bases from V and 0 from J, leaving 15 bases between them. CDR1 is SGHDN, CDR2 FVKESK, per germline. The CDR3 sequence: CASSQDKTHHFSYEQYF. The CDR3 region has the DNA TGTGCCAGCAGCCAAGATAAGACTCACCATTTCTCCTACGAGCAGTACTTC.

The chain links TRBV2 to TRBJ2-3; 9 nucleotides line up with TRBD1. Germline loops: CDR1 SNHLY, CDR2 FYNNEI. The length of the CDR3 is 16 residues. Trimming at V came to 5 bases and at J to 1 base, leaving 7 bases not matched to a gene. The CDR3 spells CASSMDRGFGTDTQYF. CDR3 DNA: TGTGCCAGCAGTATGGACAGGGGTTTCGGCACAGATACGCAGTATTTT.

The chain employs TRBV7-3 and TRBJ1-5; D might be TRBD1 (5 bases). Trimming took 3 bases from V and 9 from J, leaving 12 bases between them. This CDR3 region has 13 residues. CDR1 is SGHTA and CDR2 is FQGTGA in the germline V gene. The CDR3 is CASSLWGSAPQHF. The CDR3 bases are TGTGCCAGCAGCTTGTGGGGCTCGGCGCCCCAGCATTTT.

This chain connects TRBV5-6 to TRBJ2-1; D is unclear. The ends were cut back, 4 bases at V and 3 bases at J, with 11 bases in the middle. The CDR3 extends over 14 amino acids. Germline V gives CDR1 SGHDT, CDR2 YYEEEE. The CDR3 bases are TGTGCCAGCAGCCGGAGACGGATCTACAATGAGCAGTTCTTC. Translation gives CASSRRRIYNEQFF.

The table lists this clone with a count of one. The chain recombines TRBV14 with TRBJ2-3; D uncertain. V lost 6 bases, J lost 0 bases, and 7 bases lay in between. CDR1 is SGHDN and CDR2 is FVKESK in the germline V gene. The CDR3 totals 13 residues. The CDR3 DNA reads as TGTGCCAGCAGTCGAGTTAGCACAGATACGCAGTATTTT. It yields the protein CASSRVSTDTQYF.

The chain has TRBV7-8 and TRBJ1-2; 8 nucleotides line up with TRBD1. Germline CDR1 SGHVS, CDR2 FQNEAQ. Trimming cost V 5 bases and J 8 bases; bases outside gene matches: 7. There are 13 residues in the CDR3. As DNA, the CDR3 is TGTGCCAGCAGCCTACCACAGGGGGGAGGCTACACCTTC. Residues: CASSLPQGGGYTF.